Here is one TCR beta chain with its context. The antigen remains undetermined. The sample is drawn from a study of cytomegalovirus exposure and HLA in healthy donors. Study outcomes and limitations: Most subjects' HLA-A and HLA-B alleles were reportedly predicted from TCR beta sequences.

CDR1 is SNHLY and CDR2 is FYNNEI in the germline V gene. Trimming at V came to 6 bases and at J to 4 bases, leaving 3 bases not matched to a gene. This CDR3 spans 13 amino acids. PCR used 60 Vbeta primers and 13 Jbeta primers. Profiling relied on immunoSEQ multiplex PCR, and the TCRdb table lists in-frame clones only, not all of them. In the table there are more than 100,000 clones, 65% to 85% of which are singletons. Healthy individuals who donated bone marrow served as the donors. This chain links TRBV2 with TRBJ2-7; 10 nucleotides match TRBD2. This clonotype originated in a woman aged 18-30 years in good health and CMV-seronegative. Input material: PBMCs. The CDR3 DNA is TGTGCCAGCAGACCTAGCGGGGGTTACGAGCAGTACTTC. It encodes CASRPSGGYEQYF.